Listed here are 30 T cell receptor beta chains from one sample, sequenced in a study of blood T cells in healthy people across ages. The authors ran a second PCR of 7 to 11 cycles using a sample-barcoded 5' primer and a J-beta primer mix. Each CDR3 protein is one row after TCRdb ran MiXCR on the 5' RACE reads. The repertoire has over 750,000 distinct CDR3 sequences, approximately 25% of them found once; the top ten carry around 9.2%. This sample also belongs to another study, concerning T cells of mothers and their children.

Material: blood. The receptors shown here come from a boy between 10 and 17 years old in good health.

This clonotype was recorded a few times. This sequence joins TRBV5-5 and TRBJ2-5; 10 positions match TRBD2. Germline loops: CDR1 SGHKS, CDR2 YYEKEE (reference sequence). The CDR3 consists of 15 residues. The V segment lost 4 bases and the J segment 2 bases; nucleotides outside the gene matches: 5. CDR3 sequence (DNA): TGTGCCAGCAGCCCGGGACTAGCGAATCAAGAGACCCAGTACTTC. Translated, it gives CASSPGLANQETQYF.

The chain couples TRBV5-4 to TRBJ2-1; 7 bases match TRBD2. Germline assignment: CDR1 SGHNT and CDR2 YYREEE (reference sequence). V lost 4 bases to trimming and J lost 7 bases; unmatched junction nucleotides: 11. The length of the CDR3 is 15 residues. The CDR3 DNA reads as TGTGCCAGCAGCCTTACTAGCGCGACTGGGAATGAGCAGTTCTTC. Encoded protein: CASSLTSATGNEQFF.

J is TRBJ2-1 and V is TRBV7-2; 9 bases are a match to TRBD2. The J call may be incorrect, as the DNA end agrees better with TRBJ2-7. The CDR3 sequence is 14 residues long. CDR1 and CDR2 (germline): SGHTA, FQGNSA. CDR3 DNA sequence: TGTGCCAGCAGCTTATGGCGGGGGGGCCGAGAGCAGTACTTC. Its protein is CASSLWRGGREQYF.

This clonotype was recorded a few times. The chain is built from TRBV12-5 and TRBJ2-6; D is ambiguous. The V gene lost 6 bases and the J gene lost 0 bases, with 18 bases spanning the gap. Germline V gene data show CDR1 as LGHNT and CDR2 as FRNRAP. The CDR3 covers 18 residues. DNA of the CDR3: TGTGCTAGTGGCCTGCCCCCCAATCCACCCTCTGGGGCCAACGTCCTGACTTTC. It is translated as CASGLPPNPPSGANVLTF.

This clonotype showed up just a few times. The J gene is TRBJ2-7, the V gene TRBV14; no clear D. Germline V gives CDR1 SGHDN, CDR2 FVKESK. The CDR3 spans 16 residues. V was clipped by 0 bases and J by 4 bases, with 16 bases between them. CDR3 DNA: TGTGCCAGCAGCCAAGAGGTAGGGAACACACCTTACGAGCAGTACTTC. Translated: CASSQEVGNTPYEQYF.

V gene TRBV18 combines with J gene TRBJ2-5; D uncertain. V was shortened by 2 bases and J by 4 bases, with 8 bases between the two germline ends. This CDR3 is built from 13 residues. Germline V lookup: CDR1 KGHSH, CDR2 LQKENI. The CDR3 loop is CASSPSSPETQYF. CDR3 DNA: TGTGCCAGCTCACCATCCAGCCCAGAGACCCAGTACTTC.

The chain carries TRBV2 and TRBJ2-5; D is unresolved. CDR1 SNHLY and CDR2 FYNNEI come from the germline V gene. CDR3 length: 12 amino acids. V lost 4 bases to trimming and J lost 7 bases, with 10 bases between them. This CDR3 reads CASSGGASTQYF. DNA of the CDR3: TGTGCCAGCAGTGGGGGTGCTTCGACCCAGTACTTC.

This clonotype has more than one count but fewer than ten. This rearrangement joins TRBV7-2 to TRBJ2-3; 7 bases are a match to TRBD2. The CDR3 is 14 amino acids. Germline CDR1 and CDR2: SGHTA and FQGNSA. J lost 2 bases, V lost 6 bases, and 5 bases had no gene match. In nucleotides, the CDR3 is TGTGCCAGCAGTTCTACTAGCGCCACAGATACGCAGTATTTT. Translated: CASSSTSATDTQYF.

V gene TRBV29-1 combines with J gene TRBJ2-3; D is possibly TRBD1 (6 bases). Germline values: CDR1 SQVTM, CDR2 ANQGSEA. This CDR3 has 13 residues. V shed 5 bases and J shed 3 bases, with 12 bases lying between them. CDR3 sequence (DNA): TGCAGCGTTCTGCAGGGGCTTACAGATACGCAGTATTTT. This sequence encodes CSVLQGLTDTQYF.

This clonotype was counted between two and nine times. This rearrangement joins TRBV12-3 or TRBV12-4 to TRBJ1-2; the match to TRBD1 covers 12 bases. Germline trimming cut 5 bases from V and 0 bases from J; bases unmatched to any gene: 10. The CDR3 covers 18 residues. The CDR3: CASSPQPGQGAPNYGYTF. CDR3 nucleotides: TGTGCCAGCAGTCCCCAGCCGGGACAGGGGGCACCTAACTATGGCTACACCTTC.

This clonotype was seen more than once but under ten times. The chain employs TRBV29-1 and TRBJ2-6, with D tentatively TRBD1 or TRBD2 (5 bases each). Trimming removed 6 bases at V and 0 bases at J, with 21 bases between. Per germline, CDR1 SQVTM and CDR2 ANQGSEA. The CDR3 is 18 residues long. The CDR3 spells CSVVLGLGPHSGANVLTF. The CDR3 DNA sequence: TGCAGCGTCGTATTGGGGCTGGGACCTCACTCTGGGGCCAACGTCCTGACTTTC.

The chain joins TRBV7-9 to TRBJ2-5; D may match TRBD1 or TRBD2 (5 bases each). Germline V lookup: CDR1 SEHNR, CDR2 FQNEAQ (reference sequence). The CDR3 loop spans 13 amino acids. V lost 6 bases, J lost 4 bases, and 12 bases lay in between. The CDR3 nucleotides are TGTGCCAGCAGGACCCGTGGGGGAGAGACCCAGTACTTC. As protein: CASRTRGGETQYF. Full variable domain (remainder filled in from reference TRBV7-9 and TRBJ2-5): DTGVSQNPRHKITKRGQNVTFRCDPISEHNRLYWYRQTLGQGPEFLTYFQNEAQLEKSRLLSDRFSAERPKGSFSTLEIQRTEQGDSAMYLCASRTRGGETQYFGPGTRLLVL.

Notes on this clonotype: One end of the junction does not line up with germline, which may come from a read error. The V call is TRBV6-6, the J call TRBJ2-5, with a tentative D call TRBD1 (6 bases). The J call could be wrong; TRBJ2-1 is a better fit for the DNA end. The CDR3 has 14 amino acids. CDR1 and CDR2 from the germline V gene are MNHNY and SVGAGI (reference sequence). CDR3 in DNA: TGTGTCAGCAGTTACACGGACAGTTGGAATGAGCAGTTCTTC. This codes for CVSSYTDSWNEQFF.

This clonotype has a single count. The rearrangement uses TRBV20-1 and TRBJ1-1; D ambiguous. Germline CDR1 is DFQATT and CDR2 is SNEGSKA (reference sequence). The CDR3 contains 13 residues. Trimming took off 1 base at V and 1 base at J, with 7 bases between the two ends. Here the CDR3 reads CSARGGENTEAFF. As DNA, the CDR3 is TGCAGTGCTAGAGGAGGAGAGAACACTGAAGCTTTCTTT.

This clonotype came up a few times. The chain combines TRBV4-1 with TRBJ2-7, with D perhaps TRBD2 (6 bases). Germline-derived CDR1 and CDR2 are MGHRA and YSYEKL. Trimming removed 0 bases at V and 0 bases at J, with 15 bases between. The CDR3 runs to 17 residues. The CDR3 here is CASSQEMAGLGSYEQYF. The CDR3, as DNA: TGCGCCAGCAGCCAAGAAATGGCGGGGTTGGGCTCCTACGAGCAGTACTTC.

The V and J genes are TRBV7-8 and TRBJ1-4; D may be TRBD1 (6 bases). The length of the CDR3 is 15 residues. Trimming left V 0 bases short and J 3 bases short, with 8 bases between. Germline V gene lookup returns CDR1 SGHVS and CDR2 FQNEAQ. CDR3 sequence: CASSLAGAPNEKLFF. CDR3 DNA: TGTGCCAGCAGCTTAGCGGGGGCCCCTAATGAAAAACTGTTTTTT. Full variable domain (rest looked up from reference TRBV7-8 and TRBJ1-4): GAGVSQSPRYKVAKRGQDVALRCDPISGHVSLFWYQQALGQGPEFLTYFQNEAQLDKSGLPSDRFFAERPEGSVSTLKIQRTQQEDSAVYLCASSLAGAPNEKLFFGSGTQLSVL.

The rearrangement uses TRBV28 and TRBJ2-1; TRBD2 aligns across 7 bases. Germline lookup yields CDR1 MDHEN and CDR2 SYDVKM. V was pared by 5 bases and J by 12 bases, with 10 bases of the junction left unmatched. CDR3 length: 13 residues. CDR3 region: CASSEVGLVRQFF. The CDR3 DNA sequence: TGTGCCAGCAGTGAGGTAGGACTAGTACGGCAGTTCTTC.

Only a few counts were recorded for this clonotype. The rearrangement joins TRBV6-4 to TRBJ2-5; 7 nucleotides align to TRBD2. The better agreement between TRBJ2-1 and the DNA end casts doubt on the J call. CDR1 is MRHNA and CDR2 is SNTAGT in the germline V gene. This CDR3 has 14 amino acids. CDR3 amino acids: CASSEVGEGREQFF. CDR3 coding DNA: TGTGCCAGCAGTGAGGTGGGGGAGGGCCGGGAGCAGTTCTTC.

The CDR3 DNA reads as TGTGCCAGCAGCCAAGATCGACTATCTTCACCCCTCCACTTT. Its translation: CASSQDRLSSPLHF. The genes are TRBV4-2 and TRBJ1-6, with D unresolved. Germline-derived CDR1 and CDR2 are LGHNA and YNFKEQ. V gave up 0 bases and J gave up 9 bases, with 9 bases separating them. This CDR3 contains 14 residues.

V and J are TRBV28 and TRBJ2-1, with no clear D. This CDR3 has 13 amino acids. Germline V gives CDR1 MDHEN, CDR2 SYDVKM. The V end was cut by 5 bases, the J end by 8 bases, with 13 bases between. This CDR3 reads CASSPRLSDEQFF. CDR3 in DNA: TGTGCCAGCAGTCCGCGACTCAGCGATGAGCAGTTCTTC.

This clonotype was seen only a few times. The chain joins TRBV6-5 to TRBJ2-2; D is possibly TRBD2 (5 bases). The CDR3 loop spans 14 amino acids. V shed 5 bases and J shed 2 bases, with 9 bases lying between them. Germline loops: CDR1 MNHEY, CDR2 SVGAGI. CDR3 nucleotides: TGTGCCAGCAGTATTTCGGGAAACACCGGGGAGCTGTTTTTT. Its translation is CASSISGNTGELFF.

This clonotype has just a few counts. This chain links TRBV5-1 with TRBJ2-7; the D is unclear. The V gene lost 0 bases and the J gene lost 2 bases, with 18 bases spanning the gap. This CDR3 spans 17 amino acids. The germline gives CDR1 SGHRS, CDR2 YFSETQ. CDR3 in amino acids: CASSLELISDETYEQYF. The CDR3 region has the DNA TGCGCCAGCAGCTTGGAACTCATCTCCGACGAAACCTACGAGCAGTACTTC.

The J gene is TRBJ2-5, the V gene TRBV7-9; 8 nucleotides match TRBD2. The V segment lost 5 bases and the J segment 2 bases; nucleotides outside the gene matches: 10. CDR1 and CDR2 (germline): SEHNR, FQNEAQ (reference sequence). CDR3 size: 16 residues. The CDR3 loop is CASSEGNPSGQETQYF. DNA of the CDR3: TGTGCCAGCAGCGAAGGCAATCCTAGCGGGCAAGAGACCCAGTACTTC.

This chain joins TRBV3-1 and TRBJ1-1; D may be TRBD1 (6 bases). The length of the CDR3 is 14 residues. Trimming cost V 4 bases and J 3 bases, with 12 bases left between them. CDR1 and CDR2 (germline): LGHDT, YNNKEL (reference sequence). The CDR3 DNA reads TGTGCCAGCAGCCCCTACCCAGGGGACACTGAAGCTTTCTTT. It yields the protein CASSPYPGDTEAFF.

CDR3 coding DNA: TGCGCCAGCAGCCAAGTCCCCGGGACTTATTACAATGAGCAGTTCTTC. Protein: CASSQVPGTYYNEQFF. The genes are TRBV4-1 and TRBJ2-1, with D perhaps matching TRBD2 (6 bases). CDR1 is MGHRA, CDR2 YSYEKL, per germline. The length of the CDR3 is 16 residues. Deletions cut 1 base from V and 4 bases from J, with 14 bases between.

The V gene is TRBV5-1, the J gene TRBJ2-7, with D tentatively TRBD2 (5 bases). Germline CDR1 SGHRS, CDR2 YFSETQ. Between the trimmed V and J ends, which lost 4 bases and 7 bases, there was a span of 15 bases. The CDR3 contains 13 residues. The CDR3 DNA reads as TGCGCCAGCAGCCCCTTTGGACCGGGAGAGCAGTACTTC. This gives the protein CASSPFGPGEQYF.

J is TRBJ2-7 and V is TRBV4-1; D not resolved. This CDR3 has 14 residues. CDR1 is MGHRA, CDR2 YSYEKL, per germline. V dropped 4 bases and J dropped 2 bases, with 12 bases sitting between them. The CDR3 DNA sequence: TGCGCCAGCAGCCCTTTGGAAGGAACCTACGAGCAGTACTTC. Protein sequence: CASSPLEGTYEQYF.

The genes are TRBV29-1 and TRBJ2-5; D is unresolved. The germline gives CDR1 SQVTM, CDR2 ANQGSEA. The V end was cut by 4 bases, the J end by 5 bases, with 17 bases between. The CDR3 runs to 14 residues. The CDR3 loop is CSVGYTGSSETQYF. The CDR3 DNA follows: TGCAGCGTTGGGTATACTGGCAGTTCTGAGACCCAGTACTTC.

V is TRBV12-3 or TRBV12-4 and J is TRBJ2-7, with a tentative D call TRBD2 (5 bases). Trimming shortened V by 1 base and J by 6 bases, and 16 bases separated the two germline ends. The CDR3 runs 15 residues. CDR3 protein: CASSLVGLRASEQYF. The CDR3 nucleotides read TGTGCCAGCAGTTTAGTCGGACTCCGAGCGAGCGAGCAGTACTTC.

This sequence joins TRBV14 and TRBJ1-1; no definite D call. Germline V lookup: CDR1 SGHDN, CDR2 FVKESK. V lost 7 bases, J lost 6 bases, and 18 bases lay in between. The CDR3 is 14 amino acids. The chain's CDR3 is CASTAGRVAPEAFF. The DNA of the CDR3 is TGTGCCAGCACCGCGGGGAGGGTAGCCCCTGAAGCTTTCTTT.